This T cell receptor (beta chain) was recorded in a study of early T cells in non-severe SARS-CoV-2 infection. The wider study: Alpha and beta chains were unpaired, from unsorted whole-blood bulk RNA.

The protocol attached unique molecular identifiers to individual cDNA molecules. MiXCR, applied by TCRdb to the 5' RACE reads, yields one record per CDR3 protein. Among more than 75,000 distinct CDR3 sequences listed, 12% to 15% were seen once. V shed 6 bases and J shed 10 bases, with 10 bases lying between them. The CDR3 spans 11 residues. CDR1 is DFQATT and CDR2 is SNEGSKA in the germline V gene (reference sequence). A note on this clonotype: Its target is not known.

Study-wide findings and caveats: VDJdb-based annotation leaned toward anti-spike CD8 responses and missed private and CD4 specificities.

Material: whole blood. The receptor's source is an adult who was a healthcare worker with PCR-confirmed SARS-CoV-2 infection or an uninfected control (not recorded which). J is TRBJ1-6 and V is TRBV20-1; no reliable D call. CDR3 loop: CSARIDSPLHF. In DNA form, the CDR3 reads TGCAGTGCCAGAATCGACTCACCCCTCCACTTT.